The sequence of this TCR beta chain was determined in a study of CD8 T cells in ankylosing spondylitis. Study-wide findings and caveats: Reports of some motif variants in reactive arthritis synovial fluid and blood predate this one. Disease-linked clones were CD8+ and relatively rare in peripheral blood. What seemed typical of ankylosing spondylitis blood was a TCR beta motif built from roughly eight highly homologous variants.

Each TCR beta library was made by quantitative 5'-RACE that incorporated molecular barcodes. Using its own MiXCR run on the 5' RACE reads, TCRdb lists one record per CDR3 protein. The sample lists about 390,000 distinct CDR3 sequences; more than 20% were seen once. Comments on this clonotype: The target antigen is unknown.

V gave up 0 bases and J gave up 1 base, with 7 bases separating them. The germline V gene encodes CDR1 SGDLS and CDR2 YYNGEE. The CDR3 is 14 amino acids. This clonotype was obtained from a male donor with ankylosing spondylitis. Sequenced: blood, either unsorted or a sorted T cell fraction (not recorded which). The rearrangement uses TRBV9 and TRBJ1-1; D ambiguous. CDR3 sequence reads: CASSVGPPNTEAFF. In DNA, the CDR3 is TGTGCCAGCAGCGTAGGCCCCCCGAACACTGAAGCTTTCTTT.